Listed below are T cell receptor beta chains from one sample, sequenced in a study of beta chain features in type 1 diabetes. The table came from immunoSEQ multiplex PCR; TCRdb's copy has only in-frame clones and leaves some out. The table shows 600,000 to 700,000 clones, with around 11% occurring only once. The sample taken for sequencing was naive CD4+ T cells from blood. Receptor source: a man aged 30 to 45 with type 1 diabetes. CDR3s include the opening cysteine and the closing phenylalanine or tryptophan. D genes are given only for firm matches. Expanded clones are given a class, and other clones once, few, many or no size at all.

v_call,d_call,j_call,clone_size,cdr3_aa,cdr3_nt
TRBV7-6,TRBD1,TRBJ1-1,-,CASTRRQGGTEAFF,TGTGCCAGCACTAGACGACAGGGAGGAACTGAAGCTTTCTTT
TRBV28,TRBD2,TRBJ2-7,-,CASSIPGGLYEQYF,TGTGCCAGCAGTATCCCGGGGGGACTTTACGAGCAGTACTTC
TRBV29-1,TRBD2,TRBJ2-3,few,CSVGGLAGGRGTDTQYF,TGCAGCGTCGGAGGACTAGCGGGGGGGCGCGGCACAGATACGCAGTATTTT
TRBV7-2,TRBD1,TRBJ2-2,few,CASSLPGGSAGELFF,TGTGCCAGCAGCTTACCAGGGGGTAGCGCCGGGGAGCTGTTTTTT
TRBV29-1,TRBD1,TRBJ2-5,-,CSVEVGTVPRTQYF,TGCAGCGTTGAAGTGGGGACAGTCCCGCGGACCCAGTACTTC
TRBV5-1,TRBD2,TRBJ2-1,once,CASSLVLAGAYNEQFF,TGCGCCAGCAGCTTGGTTCTAGCGGGGGCCTACAATGAGCAGTTCTTC
TRBV7-2,-,TRBJ2-7,few,CASSFGSSYEQYF,TGTGCCAGCAGCTTCGGTTCCTCTTACGAGCAGTACTTC
TRBV5-1,TRBD1,TRBJ2-1,-,CASSGDRNYNEQFF,TGCGCCAGCAGCGGGGACAGGAATTACAATGAGCAGTTCTTC
TRBV6-5,-,TRBJ1-3,-,CASSLNGGNTIYF,TGTGCCAGCAGTTTGAATGGTGGAAACACCATATATTTT
TRBV4-3,TRBD2,TRBJ2-5,-,CASSPTTSGAQVAQYF,TGCGCCAGCAGCCCCACGACTAGCGGGGCCCAAGTGGCCCAGTACTTC
TRBV29-1,-,TRBJ1-2,few,CSVEDRRGAARGYTF,TGCAGCGTTGAAGATCGGCGGGGGGCGGCGCGTGGCTACACCTTC
TRBV28,TRBD1,TRBJ2-2,-,CASSTQGLTGELFF,TGTGCCAGCAGCACACAGGGGCTGACCGGGGAGCTGTTTTTT
TRBV5-1,-,TRBJ2-1,few,CASSSQGVGVSYNEQFF,TGCGCCAGCAGCTCACAGGGAGTAGGGGTTTCCTACAATGAGCAGTTCTTC
TRBV6-5,TRBD1,TRBJ1-2,few,CASSYKGAGYTF,TGTGCCAGCAGTTACAAGGGGGCTGGCTACACCTTC
TRBV30,-,TRBJ2-1,few,CARNLGGSTPGEQFF,TGTGCCCGGAATCTAGGGGGGTCCACTCCCGGTGAGCAGTTCTTC
TRBV29-1,TRBD1,TRBJ1-2,few,CSGGTGQRYGYTF,TGCAGCGGAGGGACAGGGCAACGCTATGGCTACACCTTC
TRBV9,TRBD1,TRBJ2-1,few,CASSPRQGSYNEQFF,TGTGCCAGCAGCCCCCGACAGGGCTCCTACAATGAGCAGTTCTTC